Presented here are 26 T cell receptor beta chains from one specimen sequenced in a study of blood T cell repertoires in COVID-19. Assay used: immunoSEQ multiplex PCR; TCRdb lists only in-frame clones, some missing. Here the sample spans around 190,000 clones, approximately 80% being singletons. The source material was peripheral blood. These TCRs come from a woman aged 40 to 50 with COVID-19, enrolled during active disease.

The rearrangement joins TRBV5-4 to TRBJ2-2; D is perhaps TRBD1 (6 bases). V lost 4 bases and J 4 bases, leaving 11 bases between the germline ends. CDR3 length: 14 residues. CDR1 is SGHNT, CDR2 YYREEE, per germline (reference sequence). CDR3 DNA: TGTGCCAGCAGCCCGACAGGTCCCACCGGGGAGCTGTTTTTT. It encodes CASSPTGPTGELFF.

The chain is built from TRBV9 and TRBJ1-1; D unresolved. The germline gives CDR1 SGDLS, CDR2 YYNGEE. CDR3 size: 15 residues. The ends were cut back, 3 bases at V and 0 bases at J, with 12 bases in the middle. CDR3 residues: CASSAAPTVNTEAFF. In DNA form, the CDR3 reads TGTGCCAGCAGCGCAGCCCCAACAGTGAACACTGAAGCTTTCTTT.

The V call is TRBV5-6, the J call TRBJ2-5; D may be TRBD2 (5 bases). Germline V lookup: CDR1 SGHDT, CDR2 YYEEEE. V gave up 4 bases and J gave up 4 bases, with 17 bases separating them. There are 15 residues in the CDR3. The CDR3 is CASSPISMGAETQYF. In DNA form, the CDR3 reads TGTGCCAGCAGCCCAATCTCGATGGGAGCAGAGACCCAGTACTTC.

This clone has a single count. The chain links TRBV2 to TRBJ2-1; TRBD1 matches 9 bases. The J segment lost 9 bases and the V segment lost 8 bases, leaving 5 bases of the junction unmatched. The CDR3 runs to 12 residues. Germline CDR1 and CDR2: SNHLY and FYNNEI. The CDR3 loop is CASGDRVGEQFF. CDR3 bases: TGTGCCAGCGGGGACAGGGTCGGTGAGCAGTTCTTC.

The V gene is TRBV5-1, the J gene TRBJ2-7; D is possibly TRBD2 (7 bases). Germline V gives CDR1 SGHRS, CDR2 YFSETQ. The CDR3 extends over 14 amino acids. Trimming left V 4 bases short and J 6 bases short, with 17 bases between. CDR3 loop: CASSAGDTGGEQYF. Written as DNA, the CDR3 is TGCGCCAGCAGCGCAGGGGACACGGGAGGCGAGCAGTACTTC.

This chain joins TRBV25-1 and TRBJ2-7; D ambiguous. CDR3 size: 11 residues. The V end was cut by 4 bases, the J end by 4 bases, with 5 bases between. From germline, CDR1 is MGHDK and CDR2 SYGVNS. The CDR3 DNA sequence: TGTGCCAGCAGTGCAGCGTACGAGCAGTACTTC. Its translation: CASSAAYEQYF.

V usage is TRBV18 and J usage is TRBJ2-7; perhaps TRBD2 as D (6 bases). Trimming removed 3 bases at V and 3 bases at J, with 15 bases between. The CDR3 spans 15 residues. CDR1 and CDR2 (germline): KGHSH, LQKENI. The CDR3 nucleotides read TGTGCCAGCTCACCCCCGGGAGTCACTTTCTACGAGCAGTACTTC. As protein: CASSPPGVTFYEQYF. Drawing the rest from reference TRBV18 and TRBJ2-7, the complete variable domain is NAGVMQNPRHLVRRRGQEARLRCSPMKGHSHVYWYRQLPEEGLKFMVYLQKENIIDESGMPKERFSAEFPKEGPSILRIQQVVRGDSAAYFCASSPPGVTFYEQYFGPGTRLTVT.

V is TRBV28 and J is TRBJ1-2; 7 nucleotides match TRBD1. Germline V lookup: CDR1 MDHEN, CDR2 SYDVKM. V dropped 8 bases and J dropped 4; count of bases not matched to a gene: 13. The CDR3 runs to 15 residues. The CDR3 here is CASSNTGQVFYGYTF. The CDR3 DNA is TGTGCCAGCTCCAATACCGGACAGGTTTTCTATGGCTACACCTTC.

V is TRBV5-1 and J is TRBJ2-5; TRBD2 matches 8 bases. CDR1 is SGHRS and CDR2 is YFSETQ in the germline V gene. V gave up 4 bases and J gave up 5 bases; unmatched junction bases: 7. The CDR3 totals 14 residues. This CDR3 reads CASSPGLVAETQYF. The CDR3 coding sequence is TGCGCCAGCAGCCCGGGACTAGTGGCGGAGACCCAGTACTTC.

CDR3 region: CASSRPTDTQYF. In DNA form, the CDR3 reads TGTGCCAGCAGCCGTCCCACAGATACGCAGTATTTT. The chain recombines TRBV5-5 with TRBJ2-3; the D is unclear. Germline V gene sequence: CDR1 SGHKS, CDR2 YYEKEE (reference sequence). This CDR3 is 12 amino acids long. The germline V and J ends were trimmed by 4 bases and 2 bases, with 5 bases remaining between them.

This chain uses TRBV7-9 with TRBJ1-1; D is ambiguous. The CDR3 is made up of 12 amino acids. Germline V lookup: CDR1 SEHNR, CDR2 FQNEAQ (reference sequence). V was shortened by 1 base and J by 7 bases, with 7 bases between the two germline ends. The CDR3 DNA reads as TGTGCCAGCAGCTTAGGTCCAGATGAAGCTTTCTTT. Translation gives CASSLGPDEAFF. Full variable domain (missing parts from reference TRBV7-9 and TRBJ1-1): DTGVSQNPRHKITKRGQNVTFRCDPISEHNRLYWYRQTLGQGPEFLTYFQNEAQLEKSRLLSDRFSAERPKGSFSTLEIQRTEQGDSAMYLCASSLGPDEAFFGQGTRLTVV.

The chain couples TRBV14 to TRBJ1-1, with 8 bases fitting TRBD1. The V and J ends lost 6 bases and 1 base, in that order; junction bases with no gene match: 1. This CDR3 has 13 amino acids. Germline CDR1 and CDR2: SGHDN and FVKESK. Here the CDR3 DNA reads TGTGCCAGCAGAGGGACAGGGAACACTGAAGCTTTCTTT. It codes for CASRGTGNTEAFF. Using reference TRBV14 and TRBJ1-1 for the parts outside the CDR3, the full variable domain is EAGVTQFPSHSVIEKGQTVTLRCDPISGHDNLYWYRRVMGKEIKFLLHFVKESKQDESGMPNNRFLAERTGGTYSTLKVQPAELEDSGVYFCASRGTGNTEAFFGQGTRLTVV.

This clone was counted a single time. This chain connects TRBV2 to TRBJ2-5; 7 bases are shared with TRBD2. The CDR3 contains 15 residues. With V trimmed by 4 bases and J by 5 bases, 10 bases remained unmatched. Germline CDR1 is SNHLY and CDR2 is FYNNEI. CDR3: CASSAYMGGGETQYF. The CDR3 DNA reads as TGTGCCAGCAGTGCATATATGGGGGGAGGGGAGACCCAGTACTTC.

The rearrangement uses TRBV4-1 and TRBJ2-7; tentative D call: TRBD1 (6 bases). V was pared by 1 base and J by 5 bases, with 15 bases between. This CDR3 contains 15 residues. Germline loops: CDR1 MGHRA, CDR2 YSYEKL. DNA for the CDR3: TGCGCCAGCAGCCAAGTCGGGGCAGGGGAGAACGAGCAGTACTTC. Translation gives CASSQVGAGENEQYF.

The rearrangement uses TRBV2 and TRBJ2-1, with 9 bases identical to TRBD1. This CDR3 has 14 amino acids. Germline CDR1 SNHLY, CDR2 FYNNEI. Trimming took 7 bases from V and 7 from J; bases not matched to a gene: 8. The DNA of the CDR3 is TGTGCCAGCACTATGGACAGGGGTTGGAATGAGCAGTTCTTC. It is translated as CASTMDRGWNEQFF.

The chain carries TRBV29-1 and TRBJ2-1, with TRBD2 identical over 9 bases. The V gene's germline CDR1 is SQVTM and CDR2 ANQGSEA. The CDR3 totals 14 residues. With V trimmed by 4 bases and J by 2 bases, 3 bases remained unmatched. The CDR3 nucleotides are TGCAGCGTTGGGGGCGGGAGGGCCTACAATGAGCAGTTCTTC. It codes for CSVGGGRAYNEQFF.

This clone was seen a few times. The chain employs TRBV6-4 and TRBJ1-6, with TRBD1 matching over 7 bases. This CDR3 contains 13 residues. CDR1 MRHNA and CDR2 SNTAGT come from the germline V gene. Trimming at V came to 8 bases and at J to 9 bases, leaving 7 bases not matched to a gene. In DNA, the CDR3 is TGTGCCAGCTCGACAGGGCTGGGTTCACCCCTCCACTTT. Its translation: CASSTGLGSPLHF.

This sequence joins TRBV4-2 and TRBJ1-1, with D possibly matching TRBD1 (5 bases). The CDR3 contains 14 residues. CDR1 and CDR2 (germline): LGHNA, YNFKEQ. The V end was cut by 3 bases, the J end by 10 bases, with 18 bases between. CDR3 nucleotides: TGTGCCAGCAGCCATACTCGGCAGGGTCTAGGAGCTTTCTTT. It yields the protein CASSHTRQGLGAFF.

CDR3 sequence: CASSLRTGMREKLFF. CDR3 nucleotides: TGTGCCAGCAGTCTTAGGACAGGGATGCGCGAAAAACTGTTTTTT. The chain carries TRBV2 and TRBJ1-4; 8 positions agree with TRBD1. V lost 5 bases, J lost 8 bases, and 10 bases stayed unmatched. Germline CDR1 reads SNHLY; CDR2 reads FYNNEI. The CDR3 runs 15 residues.

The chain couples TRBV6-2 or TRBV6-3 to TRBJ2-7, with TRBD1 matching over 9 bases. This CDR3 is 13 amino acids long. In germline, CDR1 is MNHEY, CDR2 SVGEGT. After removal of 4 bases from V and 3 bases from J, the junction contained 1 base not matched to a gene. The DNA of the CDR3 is TGTGCCAGCAGTTGGGACAGGGACTACGAGCAGTACTTC. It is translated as CASSWDRDYEQYF.

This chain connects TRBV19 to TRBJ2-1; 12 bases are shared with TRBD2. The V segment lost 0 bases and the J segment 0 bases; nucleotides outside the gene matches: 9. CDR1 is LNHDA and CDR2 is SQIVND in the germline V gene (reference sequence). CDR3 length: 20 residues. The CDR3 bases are TGTGCCAGTAGTATAGACGGCACTAGCGGGGGGAAGAGCTCCTACAATGAGCAGTTCTTC. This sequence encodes CASSIDGTSGGKSSYNEQFF. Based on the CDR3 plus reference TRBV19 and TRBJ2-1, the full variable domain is DGGITQSPKYLFRKEGQNVTLSCEQNLNHDAMYWYRQDPGQGLRLIYYSQIVNDFQKGDIAEGYSVSREKKESFPLTVTSAQKNPTAFYLCASSIDGTSGGKSSYNEQFFGPGTRLTVL.

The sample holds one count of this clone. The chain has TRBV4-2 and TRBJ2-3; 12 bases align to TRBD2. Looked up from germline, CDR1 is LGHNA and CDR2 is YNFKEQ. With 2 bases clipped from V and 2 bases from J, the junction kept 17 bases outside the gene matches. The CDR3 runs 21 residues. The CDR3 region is CASSQFAWLAGGIEDTDTQYF. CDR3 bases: TGTGCCAGCAGCCAATTCGCATGGCTAGCGGGGGGGATAGAAGACACAGATACGCAGTATTTT.

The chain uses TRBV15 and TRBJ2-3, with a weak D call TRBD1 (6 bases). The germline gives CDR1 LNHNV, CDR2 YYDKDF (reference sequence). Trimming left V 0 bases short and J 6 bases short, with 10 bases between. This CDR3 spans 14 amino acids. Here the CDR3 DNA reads TGTGCCACCAGCAGAGATCAGGGGTGGGATACGCAGTATTTT. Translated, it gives CATSRDQGWDTQYF.

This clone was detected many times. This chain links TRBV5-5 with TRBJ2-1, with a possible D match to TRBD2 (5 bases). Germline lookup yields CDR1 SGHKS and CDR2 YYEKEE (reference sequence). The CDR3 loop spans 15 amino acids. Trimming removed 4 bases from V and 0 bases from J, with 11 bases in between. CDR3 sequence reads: CASSNEGSSYNEQFF. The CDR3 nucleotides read TGTGCCAGCAGCAACGAGGGTTCCTCCTACAATGAGCAGTTCTTC.

CDR3 DNA sequence: TGTGCCAGCAGCCAAGATCTAGCGGGAGGAACCGGGGAGCTGTTTTTT. Its protein product is CASSQDLAGGTGELFF. The V and J genes are TRBV3-1 (or the pseudogene TRBV3-2) and TRBJ2-2; 11 bases map to TRBD2. V shed 0 bases and J 5 bases; nucleotides not matched to a gene: 2. The germline CDR1 and CDR2 sequences are LGHDT and YNNKEL (reference sequence). The CDR3 covers 16 residues.

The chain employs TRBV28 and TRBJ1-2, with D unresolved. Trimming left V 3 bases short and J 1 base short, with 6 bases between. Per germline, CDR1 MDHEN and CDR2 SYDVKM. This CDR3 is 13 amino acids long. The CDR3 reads CASSFSRNYGYTF. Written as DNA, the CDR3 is TGTGCCAGCAGTTTTTCCCGTAACTATGGCTACACCTTC.